Following are 17 T cell receptor beta chains from one sample sequenced in a study of T cell repertoires in cytomegalovirus infection. TCRdb reprocessed the reads via MiXCR and lists one record per CDR3 protein. The sample yields 180,000 or so distinct CDR3 sequences, about a sixth seen once. Specimen: CD8+ T cells from PBMCs. These receptors all come from a human donor in good health (CMV status not recorded). Some clones in this sample may be carry-over from other donors' samples.

This clonotype was recorded at least ten times. Here the CDR3 DNA reads TGTGCCAGCAGTTTAGGGCTATCCGGGACAAGTAAACGGCCCCAGCATTTT. It encodes CASSLGLSGTSKRPQHF. The chain recombines TRBV28 with TRBJ1-5; maybe TRBD1 (6 bases). CDR3 size: 17 residues. Trimming shortened V by 2 bases and J by 9 bases, and 23 bases separated the two germline ends. Germline V gene lookup returns CDR1 MDHEN and CDR2 SYDVKM.

This clonotype appeared a few times. The genes are TRBV28 and TRBJ2-7; 9 bases fit TRBD1. Per the germline V gene, CDR1 is MDHEN and CDR2 is SYDVKM. The length of the CDR3 is 14 residues. V lost 6 bases to trimming and J lost 3 bases; unmatched junction nucleotides: 6. Here the CDR3 DNA reads TGTGCCAGCAGCCCGACAGGGGGGGACTACGAGCAGTACTTC. The encoded protein is CASSPTGGDYEQYF.

In DNA form, the CDR3 reads TGTGCCAGCAGCTTAGTGCCGAGGAGGGACACTGAAGCTTTCTTT. This encodes CASSLVPRRDTEAFF. The chain has TRBV7-2 and TRBJ1-1; D ambiguous. V lost 1 base, J lost 3 bases, and 12 bases lay in between. Germline V lookup: CDR1 SGHTA, CDR2 FQGNSA. The CDR3 is 15 amino acids. Variable domain in full (rest from reference TRBV7-2 and TRBJ1-1): GAGVSQSPSNKVTEKGKDVELRCDPISGHTALYWYRQSLGQGLEFLIYFQGNSAPDKSGLPSDRFSAERTGGSVSTLTIQRTQQEDSAVYLCASSLVPRRDTEAFFGQGTRLTVV.

The chain employs TRBV12-3 or TRBV12-4 and TRBJ2-3; a possible D gene is TRBD1 (5 bases). There are 14 residues in the CDR3. The V end was cut by 1 base, the J end by 0 bases, with 5 bases between. The CDR3 region is CASSLGTSTDTQYF. CDR3 nucleotides: TGTGCCAGCAGTTTAGGGACAAGCACAGATACGCAGTATTTT.

The genes are TRBV7-2 and TRBJ2-5, with D possibly TRBD1 on 5 matching bases. Germline-derived CDR1 and CDR2 are SGHTA and FQGNSA. CDR3 length: 18 residues. V dropped 5 bases and J dropped 5 bases, with 27 bases sitting between them. The CDR3 bases are TGTGCCAGCAGCCCAGGGCTAGGTAGCTTAGGACCTCTGGAGACCCAGTACTTC. Translated, it gives CASSPGLGSLGPLETQYF.

Notes on this clonotype: With a much larger clone just one base away, this may be a read error. Because the CDR3 is missing its conserved closing phenylalanine or tryptophan, this is likely a read error. The chain couples TRBV7-2 to TRBJ2-7; unclear D gene. The ends were cut back, 9 bases at V and 7 bases at J, with 7 bases in the middle. Germline V gene data show CDR1 as SGHTA and CDR2 as FQGNSA. The CDR3 is 9 residues long. CDR3 nucleotides: TGTGCCAGTGGCCTGGAGCAGTACTTA. Its translation: CASGLEQYL.

This clonotype has more than one count but fewer than ten. The J gene is TRBJ1-2, the V gene TRBV12-3 or TRBV12-4; possible D gene TRBD1, 5 bases. The CDR3 contains 14 residues. V was pared by 6 bases and J by 1 base, with 12 bases between. Here the CDR3 reads CASSLGTYNYGYTF. The DNA of the CDR3 is TGTGCCAGCAGCCTTGGGACCTATAACTATGGCTACACCTTC.

This chain connects TRBV7-2 to TRBJ2-7; TRBD1 matches 9 bases. The J segment lost 6 bases and the V segment lost 6 bases, leaving 9 bases of the junction unmatched. CDR3 length equals 14 residues. Germline assignment: CDR1 SGHTA and CDR2 FQGNSA. CDR3 region: CASSIRDRDFEQYF. CDR3 in DNA: TGTGCCAGCAGTATCCGGGACAGGGATTTCGAGCAGTACTTC. Supplemented by reference TRBV7-2 and TRBJ2-7, the full variable domain reads GAGVSQSPSNKVTEKGKDVELRCDPISGHTALYWYRQSLGQGLEFLIYFQGNSAPDKSGLPSDRFSAERTGGSVSTLTIQRTQQEDSAVYLCASSIRDRDFEQYFGPGTRLTVT.

This clonotype was picked up many times. V and J are TRBV7-2 and TRBJ1-2; D not certain. The CDR3 totals 15 residues. Germline V gene data show CDR1 as SGHTA and CDR2 as FQGNSA. V gave up 1 base and J gave up 3 bases, with 12 bases separating them. The CDR3 spells CASSLVRTDDYGYTF. In DNA form, the CDR3 reads TGTGCCAGCAGCTTAGTGAGGACGGACGACTATGGCTACACCTTC.

This clonotype appeared a few times. This CDR3 reads CASRSRGGTGELFF. The DNA for the CDR3 is TGTGCCAGCAGATCGAGGGGGGGCACCGGGGAGCTGTTTTTT. The V call is TRBV7-6, the J call TRBJ2-2, with D maybe TRBD2 (7 bases). V lost 6 bases and J 4 bases, leaving 12 bases between the germline ends. The CDR3 has 14 residues. Germline lookup yields CDR1 SGHVS and CDR2 FNYEAQ.

The table lists this clonotype with a few counts. The chain is built from TRBV7-2 and TRBJ1-1; a possible D gene is TRBD1 (6 bases). The CDR3 spans 13 residues. Trimming removed 5 bases at V and 4 bases at J, with 11 bases between. CDR1 and CDR2 (germline): SGHTA, FQGNSA. Here the CDR3 reads CASSGGGRTEAFF. The CDR3, as DNA: TGTGCCAGCAGCGGGGGGGGGCGCACTGAAGCTTTCTTT.

The V gene is TRBV2, the J gene TRBJ1-2, with D perhaps TRBD1 (6 bases). Trimming removed 7 bases from V and 2 bases from J, with 8 bases in between. Germline V CDR1 and CDR2: SNHLY, FYNNEI. The CDR3 contains 12 residues. CDR3: CASNQGNYGYTF. The CDR3 bases are TGTGCCAGCAACCAGGGGAACTATGGCTACACCTTC.

This clonotype showed up just a few times. The chain uses TRBV6-6 and TRBJ1-2, with no clear D. The CDR3 length is 13 residues. The V gene's germline CDR1 is MNHNY and CDR2 SVGAGI (reference sequence). Trimming left V 3 bases short and J 8 bases short, with 13 bases between. CDR3 amino acids: CASSYSVGLGYTF. The CDR3 DNA reads TGTGCCAGCAGTTATTCAGTTGGGCTGGGCTACACCTTC.

There are a few counts of this clonotype. This chain uses TRBV27 with TRBJ2-7; 13 nucleotides match TRBD2. Germline CDR1 is MNHEY and CDR2 is SMNVEV (reference sequence). The CDR3 sequence is 15 residues long. V was clipped by 3 bases and J by 5 bases; unmatched bases: 4. CDR3 nucleotides: TGTGCCAGCAGTTTGACTAGCGGGAGGCTCCACGAGCAGTACTTC. Protein sequence: CASSLTSGRLHEQYF.

The chain combines TRBV5-1 with TRBJ2-5, with a weak D call TRBD2 (6 bases). CDR3 length: 15 residues. V lost 6 bases and J lost 5, with 20 bases in between. Germline V lookup: CDR1 SGHRS, CDR2 YFSETQ. The CDR3 nucleotides read TGCGCCAGCACCTCTATGGGGAGGAAGCTGGAGACCCAGTACTTC. This encodes CASTSMGRKLETQYF.

The V gene is TRBV7-9, the J gene TRBJ2-7; D unclear. V lost 3 bases and J lost 2, with 5 bases in between. Germline CDR1 and CDR2: SEHNR and FQNEAQ (reference sequence). The CDR3 totals 12 residues. The CDR3 DNA sequence: TGTGCCAGCAGCTTCCACCCCTACGAGCAGTACTTC. This translates into CASSFHPYEQYF. Complete variable domain (other parts from reference TRBV7-9 and TRBJ2-7): DTGVSQNPRHKITKRGQNVTFRCDPISEHNRLYWYRQTLGQGPEFLTYFQNEAQLEKSRLLSDRFSAERPKGSFSTLEIQRTEQGDSAMYLCASSFHPYEQYFGPGTRLTVT.

There are many counts of this clonotype. The chain uses TRBV7-2 and TRBJ1-1, with D unresolved. The germline V gene has CDR1 SGHTA and CDR2 FQGNSA. The CDR3 runs to 14 residues. Trimming stripped 2 bases from V and 1 base from J, with 8 bases between. The CDR3 coding sequence is TGTGCCAGCAGCTTAAGGCGCAAGAACACTGAAGCTTTCTTT. It codes for CASSLRRKNTEAFF.